This TCR beta chain was captured by sequencing in a study of blood T cell repertoires in COVID-19. The wider study: The study drew acute and convalescent COVID-19 samples from the United States, Italy and Spain.

The authors' processing: Using reference gene primer amplification, nucleated cell counts were estimated. Generated by immunoSEQ multiplex PCR, the TCRdb table keeps only in-frame clones and is missing some. The V and J calls and the clone size are those of that table, but D and trimming were determined from the DNA. The table shows more than 200,000 clones, with about 85% occurring only once. Deletions cut 1 base from V and 0 bases from J, with 9 bases between. Germline-derived CDR1 and CDR2 are SEHNR and FQNEAQ (reference sequence). The CDR3 contains 15 residues. The rearrangement joins TRBV7-9 to TRBJ1-2; D is uncertain. Input material: peripheral blood. This TCR was sampled from a man aged 55 to 70 with acute or convalescent COVID-19. CDR3 loop: CASSLGGSPNYGYTF. The CDR3 bases are TGTGCCAGCAGCTTAGGAGGGTCTCCTAACTATGGCTACACCTTC.